This T cell receptor (beta chain) was sequenced in a study of blood T cell repertoires in COVID-19. At the level of the study: Sites in the United States, Italy and Spain provided acute and convalescent COVID-19 samples. The cDNA or gDNA used as material had been derived from T cells, B-cell-depleted T cells, or PBMCs.

Cohort allocation depended upon clinical history that participants reported. Recovered participants had two consecutive negative NP/OP PCR tests, healthcare professional clearance, or symptom resolution. The protocol was immunoSEQ multiplex PCR, while the TCRdb copy is restricted to in-frame clones and leaves out a portion. The table shows some 97,000 clones, with around 86% occurring only once. Germline values: CDR1 LNHDA, CDR2 SQIVND (reference sequence). V was trimmed by 5 bases and J by 7 bases, leaving 21 bases between them. The CDR3 length is 15 residues. Sequencing was done on a sample of PBMCs or T cells enriched from blood (not recorded which). This clonotype was obtained from a woman between 45 and 65 years old who had recovered from COVID-19. This chain uses TRBV19 with TRBJ2-7, with TRBD2 as a possible D gene (5 bases). This CDR3 is CASSLPDHGGREQYF. The CDR3 DNA reads as TGTGCCAGTAGTCTACCCGACCACGGTGGGAGAGAGCAGTACTTC.